This TCR beta chain was documented in a study of cytomegalovirus exposure and HLA in healthy donors. Study-level results: What was likely a sequencing artifact was a cluster of highly shared sequence variants. Cytomegalovirus association was listed for around 170 TCR beta chains. There were reportedly fewer N-insertions in an Asian-associated ancestry cluster than the roughly 670-donor mean, in a later analysis. V segments that were indistinguishable, TRBV6-2 and TRBV6-3 among them, were omitted from analysis.

This PCR relied on a set of 60 Vbeta primers and 13 Jbeta primers. TCRdb's table, derived via immunoSEQ multiplex PCR, lists solely in-frame clones and lacks some. The sample contains approximately 150,000 clones, about four fifths of which appear only once. Germline V gene sequence: CDR1 SGHTA, CDR2 FQGNSA. With 3 bases removed from V and 3 bases from J, the gap between germline ends came to 9 bases. CDR3 length: 14 residues. As regards this clone: The antigen is undetermined.

The rearrangement uses TRBV7-2 and TRBJ1-3; weak D call: TRBD1 (6 bases). The receptor was derived from a woman aged 45-65 years in good health and CMV-seronegative. Sequenced material: PBMCs. As DNA, the CDR3 is TGTGCCAGCAGCTTTACAGGGTTTGGAAACACCATATATTTT. As protein: CASSFTGFGNTIYF.